The 8 T cell receptor beta chains presented below share a single source sample, sequenced in a study of blood T cell repertoires in COVID-19. The assay was immunoSEQ multiplex PCR, and TCRdb's table has in-frame clones only and misses some. The table has about 260,000 clones, 85% to 90% seen once; the top ten hold about 1%. The sequenced sample consisted of PBMCs or T cells enriched from blood (not recorded which). These receptors were taken from a man in his fifties or sixties who had been exposed to COVID-19.

The V gene is TRBV11-3, the J gene TRBJ1-2; TRBD1 is a possible D gene (6 bases). This CDR3 is built from 12 residues. CDR1 is SGHNT and CDR2 is YENEEA in the germline V gene. V dropped 5 bases and J dropped 5 bases, with 9 bases sitting between them. The CDR3 reads CASSKDRYGYTF. The CDR3 bases are TGTGCCAGCAGCAAGGACAGATATGGCTACACCTTC.

This clone was detected only a few times. The chain carries TRBV10-3 and TRBJ1-2, with 10 bases matching TRBD1. The CDR3 has 14 amino acids. The germline V gene has CDR1 ENHRY and CDR2 SYGVKD. J gave up 7 bases and V 6 bases, and 8 bases lay outside the gene matches. The CDR3 DNA reads TGTGCCATCAGCGACGGGACAGGGGAACCTGGCTACACCTTC. As protein: CAISDGTGEPGYTF.

This chain connects TRBV9 to TRBJ2-3; 9 bases match TRBD2. The J segment lost 0 bases and the V segment lost 4 bases, leaving 12 bases of the junction unmatched. Germline V gives CDR1 SGDLS, CDR2 YYNGEE. The CDR3 has 18 residues. The CDR3 is CASSSQPGTSMSTDTQYF. For the CDR3, the DNA is TGTGCCAGCAGCTCCCAACCCGGGACTAGCATGAGCACAGATACGCAGTATTTT.

The chain links TRBV7-9 to TRBJ1-4; unclear D gene. Deletions cut 1 base from V and 0 bases from J, with 9 bases between. The germline V gene encodes CDR1 SEHNR and CDR2 FQNEAQ (reference sequence). The CDR3 spans 16 residues. The CDR3 spells CASSLERGTTNEKLFF. CDR3 sequence (DNA): TGTGCCAGCAGCTTAGAAAGAGGGACAACTAATGAAAAACTGTTTTTT.

The gene calls are TRBV2 and TRBJ1-2; TRBD1 aligns across 7 bases. The CDR3 length is 13 residues. Germline-derived CDR1 and CDR2 are SNHLY and FYNNEI. V trimming: 6 bases; J trimming: 3 bases; junction bases outside the gene matches: 4. This chain's CDR3 is CASRRGRDYGYTF. The CDR3 DNA reads as TGTGCCAGCAGAAGGGGGCGCGACTATGGCTACACCTTC.

The chain carries TRBV20-1 and TRBJ2-3; D is uncertain. The CDR3 extends over 11 amino acids. Germline CDR1 is DFQATT and CDR2 is SNEGSKA (reference sequence). DNA for the CDR3: TGCAGGAGTGGGCCCACAGATACGCAGTATTTT. It is translated as CRSGPTDTQYF.

This clone was observed once. The rearrangement uses TRBV5-1 and TRBJ1-1; D perhaps matches TRBD1 (5 bases). Germline V gene sequence: CDR1 SGHRS, CDR2 YFSETQ. There are 15 residues in the CDR3. Trimming shortened V by 4 bases and J by 5 bases, and 18 bases separated the two germline ends. This chain's CDR3 is CASSPAFGGGTEAFF. Here the CDR3 DNA reads TGCGCCAGCAGCCCAGCATTTGGGGGGGGAACTGAAGCTTTCTTT.

The chain has TRBV9 and TRBJ1-2; 7 bases match TRBD1. Germline loops: CDR1 SGDLS, CDR2 YYNGEE. This CDR3 is built from 13 residues. The trim removed 5 bases at V and 4 bases at J, leaving 5 bases unmatched. Here the CDR3 DNA reads TGTGCCAGCAGTGGGTGGACAGGCTATGGCTACACCTTC. Translation gives CASSGWTGYGYTF.